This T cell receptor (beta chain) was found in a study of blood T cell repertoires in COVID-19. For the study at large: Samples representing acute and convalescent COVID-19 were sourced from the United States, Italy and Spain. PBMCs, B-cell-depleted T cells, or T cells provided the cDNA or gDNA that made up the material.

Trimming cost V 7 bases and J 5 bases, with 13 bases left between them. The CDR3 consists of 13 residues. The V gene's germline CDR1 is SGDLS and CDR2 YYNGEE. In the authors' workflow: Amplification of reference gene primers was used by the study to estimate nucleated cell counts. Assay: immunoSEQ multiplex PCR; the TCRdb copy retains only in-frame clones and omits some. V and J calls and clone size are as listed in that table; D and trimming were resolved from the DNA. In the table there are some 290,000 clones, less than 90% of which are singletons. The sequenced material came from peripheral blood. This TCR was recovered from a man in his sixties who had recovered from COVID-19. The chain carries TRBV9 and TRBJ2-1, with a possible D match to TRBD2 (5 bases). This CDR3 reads CASGRTYNNEQFF. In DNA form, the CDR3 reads TGTGCCAGCGGTAGGACTTACAACAATGAGCAGTTCTTC.